This TCR beta chain was captured in a study of cytomegalovirus exposure and HLA in healthy donors. General observations from the study: The investigators catalogued 160 or so TCR beta chains as cytomegalovirus-associated. Analysis performed later found 16,951 TCR beta sequences associated with HLA alleles at 0.05 false discovery rate.

The PCR ran on 60 Vbeta and 13 Jbeta primers. Some clones are missing from TCRdb's copy, which holds only in-frame ones; the method was immunoSEQ multiplex PCR. The table has 150,000 or so clones, around 73% seen once. A word on this clone: The antigen remains unidentified.

This CDR3 has 15 amino acids. Trimming took off 7 bases at V and 4 bases at J, with 17 bases between the two ends. Germline CDR1 LNHDA, CDR2 SQIVND (reference sequence). This receptor was taken from a woman under 30 in good health and CMV-seronegative. Sequencing was performed on PBMCs. The V call is TRBV19, the J call TRBJ1-5; D unresolved. DNA for the CDR3: TGTGCCAGTAAGGATTCCGGGATCTCAAATCAGCCCCAGCATTTT. It encodes CASKDSGISNQPQHF.